These 28 T cell receptor beta chains came from one sample sequenced in a study of monozygotic twins with inflammatory bowel disease. TCRdb re-called the 5' RACE reads and shows each CDR3 protein once, DNA omitted. This specimen shows approximately 400,000 distinct CDR3 sequences; the ten leading clones hold around 2.3%. Sequences were obtained from blood. The receptors originated from a human donor with ulcerative colitis or Crohn's disease, or a healthy co-twin of an affected twin (not recorded which).

This rearrangement joins TRBV3-1 to TRBJ1-2. Germline loops: CDR1 LGHDT, CDR2 YNNKEL (reference sequence). The CDR3 contains 15 residues. This CDR3 is CASTPGWEKNYGYTF.

The chain recombines TRBV7-9 with TRBJ1-2. Germline V gene sequence: CDR1 SEHNR, CDR2 FQNEAQ (reference sequence). The CDR3 spans 13 residues. The CDR3 spells CASSFDKFYGYTF. Looking up the rest from reference TRBV7-9 and TRBJ1-2 gives the full variable domain: DTGVSQNPRHKITKRGQNVTFRCDPISEHNRLYWYRQTLGQGPEFLTYFQNEAQLEKSRLLSDRFSAERPKGSFSTLEIQRTEQGDSAMYLCASSFDKFYGYTFGSGTRLTVV.

The genes are TRBV5-1 and TRBJ1-1. CDR3 size: 14 residues. The germline V gene encodes CDR1 SGHRS and CDR2 YFSETQ. This chain's CDR3 is CASSLEVRETEAFF.

The CDR3 protein is CASSSGLQALYTGELFF. The chain recombines TRBV7-9 with TRBJ2-2; TCRdb's D call, TRBD2, is unchecked because there is no DNA. CDR1 and CDR2 from the germline V gene are SEHNR and FQNEAQ (reference sequence). CDR3 length: 17 residues.

J is TRBJ2-1 and V is TRBV3-1. The CDR3 covers 15 residues. Germline V gene sequence: CDR1 LGHDT, CDR2 YNNKEL (reference sequence). The CDR3: CASSQHPLSHNEQFF.

This chain links TRBV29-1 with TRBJ1-2. CDR3 length equals 11 residues. Germline CDR1 reads SQVTM; CDR2 reads ANQGSEA. The CDR3 protein is CSGLGTYGYTF.

The genes are TRBV21-1 and TRBJ2-1; TCRdb names TRBD1, which stays unverified in the absence of DNA. TRBV21-1 is termed a pseudogene. The CDR3 length is 15 residues. This CDR3 is CASSKVGQAFNEQFF.

The chain employs TRBV5-1 and TRBJ1-2; TCRdb designates TRBD1, a call that cannot be tested without DNA. The CDR3 extends over 16 amino acids. Germline-derived CDR1 and CDR2 are SGHRS and YFSETQ. CDR3 amino acids: CASSPGTISLSGGYTF. The full variable domain, in which reference TRBV5-1 and TRBJ1-2 provide the parts outside the CDR3, is KAGVTQTPRYLIKTRGQQVTLSCSPISGHRSVSWYQQTPGQGLQFLFEYFSETQRNKGNFPGRFSGRQFSNSRSEMNVSTLELGDSALYLCASSPGTISLSGGYTFGSGTRLTVV.

This rearrangement joins TRBV28 to TRBJ2-2; checking the TCRdb D call of TRBD2 is not possible without DNA. From germline, CDR1 is MDHEN and CDR2 SYDVKM. This CDR3 is built from 16 residues. CDR3 sequence reads: CASSLGLAAGTGELFF.

The chain uses TRBV18 and TRBJ1-2. CDR1 and CDR2 (germline): KGHSH, LQKENI. The CDR3 has 14 residues. This CDR3 is CASSPEEVVHGYTF.

The chain carries TRBV7-9 and TRBJ2-3; no DNA is available, so the TRBD2 call from TCRdb remains unchecked. The germline V gene has CDR1 SEHNR and CDR2 FQNEAQ (reference sequence). The CDR3 length is 16 residues. CDR3 sequence: CASSLPGSGSTDTQYF.

This chain uses TRBV20-1 with TRBJ1-6. The V gene's germline CDR1 is DFQATT and CDR2 SNEGSKA (reference sequence). The CDR3 consists of 14 residues. The CDR3 is CSARGGANNSPLHF.

The chain uses TRBV7-9 and TRBJ2-5; the TCRdb D gene call, TRBD1, has no DNA to confirm it. The CDR3 totals 15 residues. Germline V lookup: CDR1 SEHNR, CDR2 FQNEAQ (reference sequence). The CDR3 reads CASSKIRDREETQYF.

The rearrangement joins TRBV6-2 or TRBV6-3 to TRBJ2-4; TCRdb names TRBD2, which stays unverified in the absence of DNA. The CDR3 extends over 14 amino acids. Germline V gene lookup returns CDR1 MNHEY and CDR2 SVGEGT. CDR3 residues: CASSYGGLENIQYF.

This chain joins TRBV11-2 and TRBJ2-1. The germline CDR1 and CDR2 sequences are SGHAT and FQNNGV. The CDR3 is made up of 16 amino acids. Here the CDR3 reads CASSLNIGQAYNEQFF.

This chain connects TRBV7-9 to TRBJ1-4; TCRdb gives TRBD1 as the D gene, but with no DNA this cannot be confirmed. This CDR3 spans 14 amino acids. CDR1 is SEHNR and CDR2 is FQNEAQ in the germline V gene (reference sequence). CDR3 in amino acids: CASTSEGHKEKLFF. Using reference TRBV7-9 and TRBJ1-4 for the parts outside the CDR3, the full variable domain is DTGVSQNPRHKITKRGQNVTFRCDPISEHNRLYWYRQTLGQGPEFLTYFQNEAQLEKSRLLSDRFSAERPKGSFSTLEIQRTEQGDSAMYLCASTSEGHKEKLFFGSGTQLSVL.

This chain links TRBV10-3 with TRBJ1-6; TCRdb designates TRBD1, a call that cannot be tested without DNA. CDR1 is ENHRY, CDR2 SYGVKD, per germline. CDR3 length: 14 amino acids. The CDR3 region is CAISESAGVSPLHF.

V and J are TRBV6-1 and TRBJ1-4; TCRdb's D gene call, TRBD1, goes unchecked for lack of DNA. Germline CDR1 is MNHNS and CDR2 is SASEGT. This CDR3 is 15 amino acids long. The CDR3 reads CASTTGRDRFEKLFF.

The chain carries TRBV19 and TRBJ1-3; TCRdb calls TRBD1, which cannot be checked without DNA. The CDR3 has 15 residues. From germline, CDR1 is LNHDA and CDR2 SQIVND (reference sequence). The CDR3 spells CASSPSVAGFDTIYF.

The CDR3 here is CASSQVGPGWKQYF. The chain has TRBV11-2 and TRBJ2-7; TCRdb's D call, TRBD1, is unchecked because there is no DNA. The CDR3 runs 14 residues. CDR1 is SGHAT and CDR2 is FQNNGV in the germline V gene.

The genes are TRBV5-8 and TRBJ2-7; the TCRdb call, TRBD1, lacks DNA for checking. Per the germline V gene, CDR1 is SGHTS and CDR2 is YDEGEE. The CDR3 covers 15 residues. The CDR3 here is CASSPPPGAPYEQYF.

The chain links TRBV29-1 to TRBJ2-3; checking the TCRdb D call of TRBD1 is not possible without DNA. Germline CDR1 SQVTM, CDR2 ANQGSEA. The CDR3 contains 15 residues. The chain's CDR3 is CSAPGSRDSTDTQNF.

V usage is TRBV5-1 and J usage is TRBJ1-1; as DNA is missing, the TRBD1 call by TCRdb cannot be tested. Looked up from germline, CDR1 is SGHRS and CDR2 is YFSETQ. There are 14 residues in the CDR3. CDR3 region: CASSLQSEGAEAFF.

V gene TRBV5-1 combines with J gene TRBJ2-1; TCRdb designates TRBD1, a call that cannot be tested without DNA. CDR3 length equals 13 residues. Germline V gene sequence: CDR1 SGHRS, CDR2 YFSETQ. Here the CDR3 reads CASRAPSGAEQFF. Combining the CDR3 with reference TRBV5-1 and TRBJ2-1 gives the whole variable domain KAGVTQTPRYLIKTRGQQVTLSCSPISGHRSVSWYQQTPGQGLQFLFEYFSETQRNKGNFPGRFSGRQFSNSRSEMNVSTLELGDSALYLCASRAPSGAEQFFGPGTRLTVL.

The chain uses TRBV29-1 and TRBJ2-1; as DNA is missing, the TRBD2 call by TCRdb cannot be tested. The CDR3 sequence is 16 residues long. Per germline, CDR1 SQVTM and CDR2 ANQGSEA. CDR3 protein: CSVEGRGLAGDNEQFF.

The chain carries TRBV9 and TRBJ2-1; lacking DNA, the TRBD1 call made by TCRdb goes unchecked. The CDR3 is 15 amino acids. Looked up from germline, CDR1 is SGDLS and CDR2 is YYNGEE. The CDR3 sequence: CASSIRGDRENEQFF. Combining the CDR3 with reference TRBV9 and TRBJ2-1 gives the whole variable domain DSGVTQTPKHLITATGQRVTLRCSPRSGDLSVYWYQQSLDQGLQFLIQYYNGEERAKGNILERFSAQQFPDLHSELNLSSLELGDSALYFCASSIRGDRENEQFFGPGTRLTVL.

The CDR3 sequence: CASSIEGDGADVLTF. The chain has TRBV19 and TRBJ2-6; no DNA is available, so the TRBD1 call from TCRdb remains unchecked. The germline V gene encodes CDR1 LNHDA and CDR2 SQIVND (reference sequence). The CDR3 has 15 amino acids.

The genes are TRBV27 and TRBJ2-7; with no DNA, the TCRdb D assignment of TRBD2 cannot be verified. Looked up from germline, CDR1 is MNHEY and CDR2 is SMNVEV (reference sequence). This CDR3 has 15 amino acids. The CDR3 protein is CASSFRASGPYEQYF.